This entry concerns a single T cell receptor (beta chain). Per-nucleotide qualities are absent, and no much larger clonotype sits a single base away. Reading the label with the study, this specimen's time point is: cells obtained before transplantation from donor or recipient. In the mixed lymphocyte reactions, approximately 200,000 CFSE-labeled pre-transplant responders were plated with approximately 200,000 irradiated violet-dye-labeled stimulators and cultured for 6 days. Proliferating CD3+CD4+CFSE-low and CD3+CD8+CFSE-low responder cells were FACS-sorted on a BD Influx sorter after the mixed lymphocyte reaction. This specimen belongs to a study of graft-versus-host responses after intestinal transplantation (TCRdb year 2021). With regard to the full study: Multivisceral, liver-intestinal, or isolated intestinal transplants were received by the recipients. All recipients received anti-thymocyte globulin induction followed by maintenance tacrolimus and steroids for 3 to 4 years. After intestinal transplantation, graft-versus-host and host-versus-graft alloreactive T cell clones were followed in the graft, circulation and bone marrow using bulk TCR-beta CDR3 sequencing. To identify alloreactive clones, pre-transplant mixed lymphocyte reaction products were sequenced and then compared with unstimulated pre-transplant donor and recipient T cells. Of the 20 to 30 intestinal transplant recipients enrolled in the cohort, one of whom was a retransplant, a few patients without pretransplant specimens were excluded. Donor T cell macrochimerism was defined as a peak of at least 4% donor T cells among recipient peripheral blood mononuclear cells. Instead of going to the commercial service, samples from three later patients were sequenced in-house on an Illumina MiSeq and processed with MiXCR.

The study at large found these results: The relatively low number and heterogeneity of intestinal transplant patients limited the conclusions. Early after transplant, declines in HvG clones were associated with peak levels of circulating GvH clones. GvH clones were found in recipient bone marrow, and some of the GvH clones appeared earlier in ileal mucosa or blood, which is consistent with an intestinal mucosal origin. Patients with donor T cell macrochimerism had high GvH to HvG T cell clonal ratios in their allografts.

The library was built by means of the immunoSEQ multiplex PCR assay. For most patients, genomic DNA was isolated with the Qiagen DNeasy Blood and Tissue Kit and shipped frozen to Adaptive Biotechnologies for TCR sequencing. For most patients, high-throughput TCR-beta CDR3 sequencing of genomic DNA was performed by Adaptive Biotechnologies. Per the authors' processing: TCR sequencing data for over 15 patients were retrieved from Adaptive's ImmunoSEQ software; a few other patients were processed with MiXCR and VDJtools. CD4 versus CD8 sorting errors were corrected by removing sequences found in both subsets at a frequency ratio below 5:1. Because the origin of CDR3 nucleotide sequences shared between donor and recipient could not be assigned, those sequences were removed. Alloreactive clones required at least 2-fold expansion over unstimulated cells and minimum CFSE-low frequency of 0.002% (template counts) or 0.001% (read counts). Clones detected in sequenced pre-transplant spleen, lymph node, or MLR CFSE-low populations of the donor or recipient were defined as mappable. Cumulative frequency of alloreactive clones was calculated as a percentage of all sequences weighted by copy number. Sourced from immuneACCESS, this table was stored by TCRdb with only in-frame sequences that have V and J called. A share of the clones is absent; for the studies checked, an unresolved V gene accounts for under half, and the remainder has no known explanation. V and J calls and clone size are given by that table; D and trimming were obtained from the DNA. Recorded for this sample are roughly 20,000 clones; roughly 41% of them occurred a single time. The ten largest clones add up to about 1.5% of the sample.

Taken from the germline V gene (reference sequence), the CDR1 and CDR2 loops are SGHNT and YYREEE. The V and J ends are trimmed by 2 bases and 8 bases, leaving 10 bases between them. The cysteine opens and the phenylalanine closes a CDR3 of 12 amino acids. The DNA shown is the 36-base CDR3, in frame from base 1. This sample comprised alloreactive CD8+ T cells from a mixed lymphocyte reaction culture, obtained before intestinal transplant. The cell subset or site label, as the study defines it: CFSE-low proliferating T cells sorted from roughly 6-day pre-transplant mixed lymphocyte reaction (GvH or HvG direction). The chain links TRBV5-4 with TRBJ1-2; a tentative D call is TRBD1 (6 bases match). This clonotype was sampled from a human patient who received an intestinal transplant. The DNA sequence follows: TGTGCCAGCAGCTTTACAGGGACGGGCTACACCTTC. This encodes CASSFTGTGYTF.